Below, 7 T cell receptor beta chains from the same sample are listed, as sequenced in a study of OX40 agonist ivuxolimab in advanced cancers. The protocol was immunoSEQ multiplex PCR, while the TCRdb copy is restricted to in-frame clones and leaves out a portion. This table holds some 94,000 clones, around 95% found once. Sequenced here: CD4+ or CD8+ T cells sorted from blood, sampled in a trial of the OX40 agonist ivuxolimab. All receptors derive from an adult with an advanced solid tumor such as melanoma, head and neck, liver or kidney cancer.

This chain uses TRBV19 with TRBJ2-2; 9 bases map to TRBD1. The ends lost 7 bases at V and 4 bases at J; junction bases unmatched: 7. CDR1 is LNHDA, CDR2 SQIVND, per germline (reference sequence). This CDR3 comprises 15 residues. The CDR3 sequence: CASIIGTGSTGELFF. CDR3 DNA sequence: TGTGCCAGTATAATCGGGACAGGGAGCACCGGGGAGCTGTTTTTT.

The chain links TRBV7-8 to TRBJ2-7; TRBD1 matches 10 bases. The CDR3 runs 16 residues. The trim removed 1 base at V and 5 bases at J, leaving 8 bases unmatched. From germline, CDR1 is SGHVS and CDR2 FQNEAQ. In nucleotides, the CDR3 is TGTGCCAGCAGCTTAGGGGGTGGGACAGGGGCCAACGAGCAGTACTTC. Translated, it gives CASSLGGGTGANEQYF.

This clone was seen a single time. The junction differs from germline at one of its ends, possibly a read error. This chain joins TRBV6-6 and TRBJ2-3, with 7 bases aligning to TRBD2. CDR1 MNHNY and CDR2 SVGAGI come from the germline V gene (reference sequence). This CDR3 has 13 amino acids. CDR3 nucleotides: TGCGCCAGCAAGGAGAGCGGGGTAGATAGGCAGTATTTT. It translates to CASKESGVDRQYF.

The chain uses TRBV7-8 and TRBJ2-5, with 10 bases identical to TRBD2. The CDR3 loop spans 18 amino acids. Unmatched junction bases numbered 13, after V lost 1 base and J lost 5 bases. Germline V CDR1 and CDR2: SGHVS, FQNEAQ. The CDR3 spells CASSLVRTSSGGGETQYF. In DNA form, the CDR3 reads TGTGCCAGCAGCTTAGTTAGGACCTCTAGCGGGGGTGGGGAGACCCAGTACTTC.

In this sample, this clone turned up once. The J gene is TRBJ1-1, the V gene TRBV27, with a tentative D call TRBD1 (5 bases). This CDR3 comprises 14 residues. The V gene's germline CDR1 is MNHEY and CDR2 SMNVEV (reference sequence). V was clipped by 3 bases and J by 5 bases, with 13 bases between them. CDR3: CASSLEGTATEAFF. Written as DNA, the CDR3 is TGTGCCAGCAGTTTGGAGGGGACGGCGACTGAAGCTTTCTTT.

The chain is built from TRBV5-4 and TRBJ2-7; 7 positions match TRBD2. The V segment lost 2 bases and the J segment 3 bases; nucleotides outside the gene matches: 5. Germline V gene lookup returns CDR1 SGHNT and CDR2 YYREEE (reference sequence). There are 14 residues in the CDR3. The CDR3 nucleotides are TGTGCCAGCAGCTTCTCTAGCGGAAACTACGAGCAGTACTTC. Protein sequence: CASSFSSGNYEQYF.

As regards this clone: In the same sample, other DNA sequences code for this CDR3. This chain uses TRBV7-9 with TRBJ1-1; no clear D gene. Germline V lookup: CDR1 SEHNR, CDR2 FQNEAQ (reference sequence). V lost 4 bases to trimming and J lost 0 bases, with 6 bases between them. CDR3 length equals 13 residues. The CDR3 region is CASSSALNTEAFF. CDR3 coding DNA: TGTGCCAGCAGCTCGGCCCTGAACACTGAAGCTTTCTTT.